The T cell receptor beta chain under discussion was sequenced for a study of OX40 agonist ivuxolimab in advanced cancers. General study results and limits: More expanded clones were seen, on average, in CD8+ T cells than in CD4+.

The CDR3 loop spans 17 amino acids. The V gene's germline CDR1 is SGDLS and CDR2 YYNGEE. The germline V and J ends were trimmed by 1 base and 0 bases, with 14 bases remaining between them. Using immunoSEQ multiplex PCR, the repertoire was profiled, and TCRdb retains in-frame clones only, with some absent. The sample lists tens of thousands of clones; around 84% were seen once. In the case of this clone: Its antigen is unidentified.

The receptor was isolated from an adult with an advanced solid tumor such as melanoma, head and neck, liver or kidney cancer. The material sequenced was CD4+ or CD8+ T cells sorted from blood, taken in a trial of the OX40 agonist ivuxolimab. The chain combines TRBV9 with TRBJ1-3, with D maybe TRBD1 (5 bases). CDR3: CASSVSGHRFSGNTIYF. The CDR3 DNA is TGTGCCAGCAGCGTATCCGGACACCGCTTCTCTGGAAACACCATATATTTT.